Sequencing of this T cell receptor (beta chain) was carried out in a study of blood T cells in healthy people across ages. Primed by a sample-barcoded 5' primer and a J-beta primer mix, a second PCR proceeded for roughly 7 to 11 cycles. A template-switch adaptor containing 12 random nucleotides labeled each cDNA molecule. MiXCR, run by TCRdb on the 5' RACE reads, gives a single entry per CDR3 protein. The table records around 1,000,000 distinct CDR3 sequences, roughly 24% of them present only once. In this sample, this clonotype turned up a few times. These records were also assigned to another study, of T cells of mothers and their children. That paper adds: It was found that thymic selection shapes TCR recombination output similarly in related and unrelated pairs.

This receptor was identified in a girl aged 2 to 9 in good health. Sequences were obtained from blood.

The CDR3 DNA reads as TGCGCCAGCAGCCAAGAACTGGGAGCAGACTATGGCTACACCTTC. Protein: CASSQELGADYGYTF. The chain couples TRBV4-3 to TRBJ1-2; D is ambiguous. CDR1 and CDR2 (germline): LGHNA, YSLEER. The ends were cut back, 0 bases at V and 3 bases at J, with 11 bases in the middle. The CDR3 consists of 15 residues.